The clone carrying this TCR beta chain has only a few counts. Its antigen remains unknown. These data are taken from a study of blood T cells in healthy people across ages. Study outcomes and limitations: Aged donors had fewer naive CD4+ cells and lower diversity than long-lived donors. In older individuals, TCR beta diversity per million T cells was lower, falling roughly linearly with age.

A second PCR, run for roughly 7 to 11 cycles, used a sample-barcoded 5' primer plus a J-beta primer mix. MiXCR, applied by TCRdb to the 5' RACE reads, yields one record per CDR3 protein. The data contain fewer than 2 million distinct CDR3 sequences, 30% to 40% of them singletons. The receptor's source is a human donor in good health. Input material: blood.

In DNA form, the CDR3 reads TGTGCCAGCAGTGACTTCTTCGGGACAGGGCTATTTGGGCAGTTCTTC. As protein: CASSDFFGTGLFGQFF. The gene calls are TRBV27 and TRBJ2-1; 9 nucleotides agree with TRBD1. The J segment lost 12 bases and the V segment lost 5 bases, leaving 17 bases of the junction unmatched. Germline loops: CDR1 MNHEY, CDR2 SMNVEV (reference sequence). This CDR3 is built from 16 residues.